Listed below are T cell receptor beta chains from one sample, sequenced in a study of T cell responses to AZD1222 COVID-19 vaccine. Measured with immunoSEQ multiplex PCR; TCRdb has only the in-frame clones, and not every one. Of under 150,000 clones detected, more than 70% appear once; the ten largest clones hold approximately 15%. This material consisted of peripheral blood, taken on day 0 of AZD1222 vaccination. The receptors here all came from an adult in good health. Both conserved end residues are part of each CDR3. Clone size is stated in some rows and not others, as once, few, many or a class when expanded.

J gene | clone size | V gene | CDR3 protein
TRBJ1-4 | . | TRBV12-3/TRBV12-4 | CASRPTGFEKLFF
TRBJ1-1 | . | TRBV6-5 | CASSYSGPRERTEAFF
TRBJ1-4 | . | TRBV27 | CASSFGRASEKLFF
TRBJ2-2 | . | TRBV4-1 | CASTTSEVYPGELFF
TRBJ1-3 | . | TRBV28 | CASSLSNRASGNTIYF
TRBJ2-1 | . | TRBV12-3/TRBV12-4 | CASSINEQFF
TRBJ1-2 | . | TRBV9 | CASSVQAVGRGYTF
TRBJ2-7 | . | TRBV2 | CARQIDGASYEQYF
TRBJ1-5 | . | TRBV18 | CASSQGSNQPQHF
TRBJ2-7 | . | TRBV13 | CASSLERQGTGEQYF
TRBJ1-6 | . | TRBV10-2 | CASSESKTALMSSHNSPLHF
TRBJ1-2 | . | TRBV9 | CASSVDIQGTLGGYTF
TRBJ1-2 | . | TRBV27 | CASSQEGAYGYTF
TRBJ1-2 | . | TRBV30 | CALDRGLYGYTF
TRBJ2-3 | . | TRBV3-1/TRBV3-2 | CASSQEGRTDTQYF
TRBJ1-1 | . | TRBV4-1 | CASSQPLRGGNTEAFF
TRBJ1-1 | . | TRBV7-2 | CASSLSRGQGTEAFF
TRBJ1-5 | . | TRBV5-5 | CASSLDSAPGPQHF
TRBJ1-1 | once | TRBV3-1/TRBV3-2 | CASSQDVRAVAFF
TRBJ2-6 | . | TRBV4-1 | CASSQDPGRAPGSGANVLTF
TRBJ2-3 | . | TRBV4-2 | CASSQALSGGAGDTQYF
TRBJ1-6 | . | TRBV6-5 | CASKTGTGDSPLHF
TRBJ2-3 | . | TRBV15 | CATSRGSRADTQYF
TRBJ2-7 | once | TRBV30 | CAWSRSRTGRDEQYF
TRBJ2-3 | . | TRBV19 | CASSIVRGNTDTQYF
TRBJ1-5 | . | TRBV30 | CAWSWQNNQPQHF
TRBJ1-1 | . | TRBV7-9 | CASSPQQGTEAFF
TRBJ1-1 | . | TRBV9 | CASSGRSTGTLLNTEAFF
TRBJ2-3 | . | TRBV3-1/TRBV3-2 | CASSQEGKARPDTQYF
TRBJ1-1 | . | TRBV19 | CASRPQGGATEAFF
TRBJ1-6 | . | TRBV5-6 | CASLGVGSPLHF